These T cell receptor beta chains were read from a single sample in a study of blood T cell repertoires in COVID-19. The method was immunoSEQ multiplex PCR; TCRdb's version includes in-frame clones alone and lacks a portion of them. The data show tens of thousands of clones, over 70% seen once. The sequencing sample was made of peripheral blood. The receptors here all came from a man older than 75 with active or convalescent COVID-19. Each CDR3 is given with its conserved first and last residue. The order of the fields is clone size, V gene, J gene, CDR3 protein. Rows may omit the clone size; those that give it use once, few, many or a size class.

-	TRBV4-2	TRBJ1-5	CASSQDQGRRDQPQHF
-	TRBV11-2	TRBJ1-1	CASGGISTEAFF
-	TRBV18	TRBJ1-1	CASSLGQGAGGTEAFF
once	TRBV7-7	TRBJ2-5	CASSSRGQGRETQYF
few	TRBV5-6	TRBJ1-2	CASSLGSHYGYTF
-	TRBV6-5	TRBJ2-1	CASSPRPRSSNEQFF
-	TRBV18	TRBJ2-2	CASSPTGLPITGELFF
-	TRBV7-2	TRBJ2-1	CASSRPAGGINNEQFF
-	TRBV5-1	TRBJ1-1	CASSTSRGNTEAFF
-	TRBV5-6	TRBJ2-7	CASSITGGENEQYF
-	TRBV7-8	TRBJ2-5	CASSLGSGLAGETQYF
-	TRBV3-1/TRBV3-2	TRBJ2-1	CASSRAGSLYNEQFF
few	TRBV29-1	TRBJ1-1	CSGQTGGGTEAFF
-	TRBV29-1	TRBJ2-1	CSVQLAGASEQFF
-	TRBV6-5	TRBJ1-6	CASRQASSYNSPLHF
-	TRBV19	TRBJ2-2	CASGRRGNTGELFF
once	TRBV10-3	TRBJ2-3	CAIKVSDTDTQYF
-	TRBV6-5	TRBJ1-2	CASSLDYGYTF
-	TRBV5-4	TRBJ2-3	CASSPTSGGAVDTQYF
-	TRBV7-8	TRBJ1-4	CASSSAGGLRGEKLFF
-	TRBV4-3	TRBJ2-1	CASSQDDVTGREQFF
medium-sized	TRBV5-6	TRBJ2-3	CASSWGLAGGPDGDTQYF
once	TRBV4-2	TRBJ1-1	CASSRRWEGRTEAFF
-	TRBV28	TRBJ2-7	CASSPGGFYEQYF
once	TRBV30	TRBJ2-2	CAWSGQGKTGELFF
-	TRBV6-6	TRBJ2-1	CASSPYNEQFF
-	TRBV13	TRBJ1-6	CASSLGSTRNSPLHF
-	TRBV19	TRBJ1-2	CARKWVGGGNYGYTF
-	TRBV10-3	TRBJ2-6	CAIRGDRTPPHSGANVLTF
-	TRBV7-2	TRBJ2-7	CASSLRGTVSAEQYF
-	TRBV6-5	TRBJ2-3	CASSYGAGATDTQYF
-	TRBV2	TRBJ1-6	CASSPQKGSNSPLHF
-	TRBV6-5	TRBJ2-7	CASRDLSGRAYEQYF
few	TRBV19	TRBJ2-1	CASTAWRSGSFNEQFF
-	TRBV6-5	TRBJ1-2	CASSPGGGAVGYTF
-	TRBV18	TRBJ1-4	CASSPSSRADEKLFF
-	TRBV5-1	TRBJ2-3	CASSLMAGGTDTQYF
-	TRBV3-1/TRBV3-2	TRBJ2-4	CASSQLGLARNIQYF
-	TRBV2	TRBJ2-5	CASRVQGLPSYF